These 5 T cell receptor beta chains were all obtained from the same sample, sequenced in a study of T cell responses to AZD1222 COVID-19 vaccine (dated by TCRdb to about 2021). Libraries were built with the immunoSEQ multiplex PCR assay. In its TCRdb copy, this immuneACCESS table keeps in-frame sequences only and misses some clones. Where compared with another copy, unresolved V genes explain less than half of these, and the others have no known cause. Recorded for this sample are under 200,000 clones; roughly 94% of them occurred a single time. The ten largest account for 0.64% of the sample. The time point label on this specimen signifies: baseline before first vaccination. The source was peripheral blood, collected on day 0 of AZD1222 vaccination. The receptors originated from an adult in good health.

The genes are TRBV4-1 and TRBJ2-5, with 8 bases that match TRBD1. V shed 3 bases and J 5 bases; nucleotides not matched to a gene: 2. Germline V gene data show CDR1 as MGHRA and CDR2 as YSYEKL. The CDR3 has 13 amino acids. The CDR3 coding sequence is TGCGCCAGCAGCCAGAGGACAGGGGAGACCCAGTACTTC. Amino acids: CASSQRTGETQYF.

The V call is TRBV20-1, the J call TRBJ1-2; D gene uncertain. The V and J ends lost 3 bases and 5 bases respectively, with 13 bases between them. Germline CDR1 and CDR2: DFQATT and SNEGSKA (reference sequence). CDR3 size: 13 residues. CDR3 sequence reads: CSASGVSDYGYTF. DNA for the CDR3: TGCAGTGCTAGTGGGGTGTCCGATTATGGCTACACCTTC.

V and J are TRBV27 and TRBJ1-5; D unresolved. The CDR3 runs to 13 residues. Trimming shortened V by 0 bases and J by 5 bases, and 5 bases separated the two germline ends. CDR1 MNHEY and CDR2 SMNVEV come from the germline V gene (reference sequence). The CDR3 protein is CASSLSPHQPQHF. DNA of the CDR3: TGTGCCAGCAGTTTATCCCCTCATCAGCCCCAGCATTTT.

Points on this clone: Lacking the conserved final phenylalanine or tryptophan, this CDR3 likely reflects a read error. It is unclear where the CDR3 begins or ends on the DNA, so no DNA is shown, and the CDR3 is as TCRdb lists it. V is TRBV28 and J is TRBJ2-7; whether TRBD2, the table's D call, matches the DNA was not checked. Germline V gene data show CDR1 as MDHEN and CDR2 as SYDVKM. The CDR3 is 12 residues long, ends included. The CDR3 sequence: CASSSSGLAILG.

This sequence joins TRBV19 and TRBJ2-7, with TRBD2 identical over 7 bases. CDR3 length: 17 residues. Germline CDR1 LNHDA, CDR2 SQIVND (reference sequence). J lost 2 bases, V lost 3 bases, and 13 bases had no gene match. CDR3 sequence (DNA): TGTGCCAGTAGTATCGGCCAGGTGAGAGGGAGGGCCTACGAGCAGTACTTC. It codes for CASSIGQVRGRAYEQYF.